This note documents a single T cell receptor beta chain sequence. Its antigen is undetermined. This sample stems from a study of cytomegalovirus exposure and HLA in healthy donors. Overall study findings and caveats: Prediction of most subjects' HLA-A and HLA-B alleles by TCR beta sequences was reportedly accurate. Within an earlier analysis, most TCR beta V segments proved productive either about 87% or about 30% of the time. A link between a missense DCLRE1C variant and TCR beta V- and J-gene trimming emerged from a later analysis.

After removal of 3 bases from V and 4 bases from J, the junction contained 7 bases not matched to a gene. CDR1 is SGHNT and CDR2 is YYREEE in the germline V gene (reference sequence). The CDR3 consists of 16 residues. The PCR ran on 60 Vbeta and 13 Jbeta primers. Sequenced by immunoSEQ multiplex PCR; TCRdb stores in-frame clones only, minus some. The table has around 140,000 clones, approximately 79% seen once. Whereas donors were nominally healthy upon sampling, unrecorded immune exposures were probable. The genes are TRBV5-4 and TRBJ2-3; TRBD2 aligns across 11 bases. The specimen was PBMCs. The origin of this receptor is a man in his fifties in good health and CMV-seropositive. CDR3 nucleotides: TGTGCCAGCAGCTCGACTAGCGGGATAGGGGCAGATACGCAGTATTTT. It translates to CASSSTSGIGADTQYF.